This T cell receptor (beta chain) emerged from a study of blood T cell repertoires in COVID-19. In the study overall: The United States, Italy and Spain supplied acute and convalescent COVID-19 samples.

The V gene's germline CDR1 is LGHDT and CDR2 YNNKEL (reference sequence). Trimming shortened V by 1 base and J by 3 bases, and 10 bases separated the two germline ends. The CDR3 runs 14 residues. This clone was observed once. Original analysis: Reference gene primer amplification gave estimated nucleated cell counts. TCRdb's copy holds only in-frame clones and misses some; the assay was immunoSEQ multiplex PCR. V, J and clone size reflect that table, while D and trimming were determined from the DNA. The sample records some 240,000 clones, 60% to 85% being singletons. The sample taken for sequencing was peripheral blood. This chain joins TRBV3-1 (or the pseudogene TRBV3-2) and TRBJ2-7; D unresolved. The origin of this receptor is a woman in her 70s with acute or convalescent COVID-19. As DNA, the CDR3 is TGTGCCAGCAGCCAAGGATTTGGCGGCTACGAGCAGTACTTC. This translates into CASSQGFGGYEQYF.